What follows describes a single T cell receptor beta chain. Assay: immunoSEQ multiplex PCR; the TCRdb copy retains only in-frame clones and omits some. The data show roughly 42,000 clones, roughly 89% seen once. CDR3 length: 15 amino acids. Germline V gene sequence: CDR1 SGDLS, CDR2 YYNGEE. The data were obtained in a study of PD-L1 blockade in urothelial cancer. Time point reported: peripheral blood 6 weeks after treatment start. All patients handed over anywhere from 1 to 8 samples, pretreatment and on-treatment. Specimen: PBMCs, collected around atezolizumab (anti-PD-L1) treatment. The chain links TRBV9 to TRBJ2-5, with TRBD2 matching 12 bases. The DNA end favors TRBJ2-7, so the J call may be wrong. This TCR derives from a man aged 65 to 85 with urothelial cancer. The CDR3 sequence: CASSPRLAGDYEQYF. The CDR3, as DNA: TGTGCCAGCAGCCCTCGACTAGCGGGAGACTACGAGCAGTACTTC.